This record looks at one T cell receptor (beta chain) sequence and its context. Its antigen is undetermined. This sample is drawn from a study of cytomegalovirus exposure and HLA in healthy donors. Findings of the study overall: As a later analysis revealed, the rate of TCR association differed by HLA locus, with DRB1 most and HLA-C fewest. The likely explanation for a cluster of highly shared sequence variants was sequencing artifact.

Vbeta (60) and Jbeta (13) primers were used in the PCR. Authors' data handling: An analysis performed later counted 75 million to 80 million unique TCR beta chains (approximately 10 million of them shared). The repertoire was sequenced with immunoSEQ multiplex PCR; TCRdb's copy has only in-frame clones and lacks some. That table gives V, J and clone size, and the DNA gave D and trimming. The table lists approximately 120,000 clones. Sequencing was done on a sample of PBMCs. This receptor was obtained from a man aged 35-49 years in good health and CMV-seronegative.

This CDR3 is CASSPGTSGETQYF. For the CDR3, the DNA is TGTGCCAGCTCACCCGGGACTTCGGGAGAGACCCAGTACTTC. The chain has TRBV18 and TRBJ2-5, with D possibly matching TRBD2 (6 bases). Trimming shortened V by 3 bases and J by 4 bases, and 12 bases separated the two germline ends. This CDR3 has 14 amino acids. Germline CDR1 reads KGHSH; CDR2 reads LQKENI.